Each of the 14 T cell receptor beta chains below was sequenced from the same sample in a study of shared clonotypes between healthy human individuals. Naive CD8 cells were CD45RO-negative, positively selected for CCR7, excluding terminally differentiated effector memory CD45RA+ cells. Sequenced by immunoSEQ multiplex PCR; TCRdb stores in-frame clones only, minus some. The sample yields hundreds of thousands of clones, 92% seen once. The specimen was naive CD8+ T cells sorted from blood. These receptors came from a man aged 25 to 45 in good health.

The gene calls are TRBV7-9 and TRBJ2-7, with D uncertain. V dropped 3 bases and J dropped 2 bases, with 11 bases sitting between them. Germline V gene data show CDR1 as SEHNR and CDR2 as FQNEAQ (reference sequence). The CDR3 has 14 amino acids. CDR3 region: CASSLAAETYEQYF. In DNA form, the CDR3 reads TGTGCCAGCAGCTTGGCTGCGGAGACCTACGAGCAGTACTTC.

This chain connects TRBV12-5 to TRBJ2-3; possible D gene TRBD2, 5 bases. The CDR3 spans 16 residues. Germline assignment: CDR1 LGHNT and CDR2 FRNRAP. Deletions cut 6 bases from V and 1 base from J, with 17 bases between. For the CDR3, the DNA is TGTGCTAGTGGCTCCGCCCCGGCTAGCCGCACAGATACGCAGTATTTT. This translates into CASGSAPASRTDTQYF.

The chain carries TRBV12-5 and TRBJ2-1; no firm D call. Germline V gene sequence: CDR1 LGHNT, CDR2 FRNRAP. This CDR3 comprises 13 residues. V was pared by 6 bases and J by 6 bases, with 12 bases between. The CDR3 nucleotides read TGTGCTAGTGGCCAACCACCCAGCAATGAGCAGTTCTTC. Translation gives CASGQPPSNEQFF.

This rearrangement joins TRBV10-3 to TRBJ2-1; D remains ambiguous. CDR3 length equals 14 residues. CDR1 is ENHRY, CDR2 SYGVKD, per germline. Trimming removed 3 bases from V and 2 bases from J, with 8 bases in between. CDR3 region: CAISDGVAYNEQFF. In nucleotides, the CDR3 is TGTGCCATCAGTGATGGAGTTGCCTACAATGAGCAGTTCTTC.

The rearrangement joins TRBV7-2 to TRBJ2-1, with TRBD1 identical over 7 bases. The germline gives CDR1 SGHTA, CDR2 FQGNSA. Trimming at V came to 5 bases and at J to 9 bases, leaving 16 bases not matched to a gene. The CDR3 sequence is 16 residues long. The CDR3 loop is CASSPLGTVYSGEQFF. CDR3 in DNA: TGTGCCAGCAGCCCCCTGGGGACAGTCTACTCAGGTGAGCAGTTCTTC.

This clone was seen ten or more times. Other DNA sequences in this sample translate to the same CDR3. The V gene is TRBV6-4, the J gene TRBJ2-2; a possible D gene is TRBD1 (6 bases). The CDR3 extends over 14 amino acids. V was trimmed by 2 bases and J by 2 bases, leaving 6 bases between them. The V gene's germline CDR1 is MRHNA and CDR2 SNTAGT. The CDR3 nucleotides read TGTGCCAGCAGTGACGGGACAAACACCGGGGAGCTGTTTTTT. Translated, it gives CASSDGTNTGELFF.

As to this clone: This specimen includes other DNA sequences encoding the same CDR3. CDR3 nucleotide sequence: TGTGCCAGCAGCTTGAGCTTGGGAAATGAGCAGTTCTTC. Amino acid sequence: CASSLSLGNEQFF. The chain links TRBV7-7 to TRBJ2-1; D ambiguous. Deletions cut 3 bases from V and 7 bases from J, with 10 bases between. The V gene's germline CDR1 is SSHAT and CDR2 FNYEAQ (reference sequence). The length of the CDR3 is 13 residues.

The chain carries TRBV7-9 and TRBJ2-1, with TRBD1 matching over 8 bases. This CDR3 is 17 amino acids long. Germline assignment: CDR1 SEHNR and CDR2 FQNEAQ (reference sequence). After removal of 0 bases from V and 3 bases from J, the junction contained 7 bases not matched to a gene. The CDR3 reads CASSLALGQEHYNEQFF. CDR3 bases: TGTGCCAGCAGCTTAGCTTTGGGACAGGAGCACTACAATGAGCAGTTCTTC.

This sequence joins TRBV7-2 and TRBJ1-5; D gene uncertain. Germline V gene lookup returns CDR1 SGHTA and CDR2 FQGNSA. The CDR3 totals 15 residues. V lost 5 bases to trimming and J lost 0 bases, with 11 bases between them. CDR3 nucleotides: TGTGCCAGCAGCGCGTGGGCCTATAGCAATCAGCCCCAGCATTTT. Translation gives CASSAWAYSNQPQHF.

Only a few counts were recorded for this clone. CDR3 DNA sequence: TGTGCCAGCAGCATCGGACTAGCGGGAGTATACGAGCAGTACTTC. Translation gives CASSIGLAGVYEQYF. This sequence joins TRBV7-2 and TRBJ2-7, with 13 bases identical to TRBD2. Germline lookup yields CDR1 SGHTA and CDR2 FQGNSA. The CDR3 is 15 amino acids. With 5 bases clipped from V and 4 bases from J, the junction kept 5 bases outside the gene matches.

This clone has only one observation. The V and J genes are TRBV29-1 and TRBJ2-4; D call uncertain. The CDR3 runs 12 residues. From germline, CDR1 is SQVTM and CDR2 ANQGSEA. The V end lost 7 bases, the J end lost 2 bases, and 9 bases lay between the germline ends. CDR3 in DNA: TGCAGCGCCTCCGGGTCCAAAAACATTCAGTACTTC. Protein product: CSASGSKNIQYF.

As to this clone: At one boundary the junction diverges from the germline segment, which might be a read error. This rearrangement joins TRBV14 to TRBJ2-7, with 9 bases identical to TRBD1. Per the germline V gene, CDR1 is SGHDN and CDR2 is FVKESK. The length of the CDR3 is 15 residues. The DNA for the CDR3 is TGTGCCAGCAGTCAAGGGACAGGGATCACCTACGAGCAGTACTTC. This gives the protein CASSQGTGITYEQYF.

The rearrangement uses TRBV7-2 and TRBJ2-3, with a tentative D call TRBD2 (5 bases). Germline CDR1 SGHTA, CDR2 FQGNSA. Between the trimmed V and J ends, which lost 1 base and 6 bases, there was a span of 14 bases. This CDR3 has 15 residues. CDR3 sequence reads: CASSLVGGFQDTQYF. The CDR3 coding sequence is TGTGCCAGCAGCTTAGTTGGCGGGTTTCAGGATACGCAGTATTTT. Combining the CDR3 with reference TRBV7-2 and TRBJ2-3 gives the whole variable domain GAGVSQSPSNKVTEKGKDVELRCDPISGHTALYWYRQSLGQGLEFLIYFQGNSAPDKSGLPSDRFSAERTGGSVSTLTIQRTQQEDSAVYLCASSLVGGFQDTQYFGPGTRLTVL.

The chain links TRBV10-3 to TRBJ2-3, with TRBD2 identical over 7 bases. With V trimmed by 2 bases and J by 8 bases, 10 bases remained unmatched. Germline-derived CDR1 and CDR2 are ENHRY and SYGVKD. The CDR3 totals 15 residues. The CDR3 DNA reads as TGTGCCATCAGTGAGCCAGGACTAGGTTTGGGTACGCAGTATTTT. Residues: CAISEPGLGLGTQYF.